This record concerns one T cell receptor beta chain sequence. As to treatment: randomized to nivolumab then ipilimumab (arm A) or the reverse (arm B). Patients had received no earlier DNA-damaging chemotherapy. From thawed PBMCs, live CD3+CD8+ cells negative for CD19 and CD56 were sorted. The data derive from a study of sequential checkpoint blockade in melanoma. Across the study: Arm A got nivolumab then ipilimumab; arm B the reverse, 1:1. Maintenance nivolumab came after either treatment sequence.

Between the trimmed V and J ends, which lost 4 bases and 0 bases, there was a span of 19 bases. Germline assignment: CDR1 SGHNT and CDR2 YYREEE (reference sequence). The CDR3 is made up of 17 amino acids. Libraries were prepared by immunoSEQ multiplex PCR; TCRdb keeps only in-frame clonotypes and omits some of them. Counted here are approximately 6,200 clones, about 85% occurring once; the ten biggest clones make up approximately 8.1%. The input for sequencing was CD8+ T cells sorted from blood (inferred from file names), taken from a patient given nivolumab and ipilimumab in sequence. This sequence joins TRBV5-4 and TRBJ1-2, with D maybe TRBD1 (5 bases). This receptor was taken from a human donor with melanoma. The CDR3 loop reads CASSPGTYSNPNYGYTF. CDR3 nucleotides: TGTGCCAGCAGCCCGGGGACTTACTCAAACCCTAACTATGGCTACACCTTC.